These 16 T cell receptor beta chains were sequenced from one sample in a study of blood T cell repertoires in COVID-19. Profiled with immunoSEQ multiplex PCR; TCRdb holds only in-frame clones, not every one. This table has about 170,000 clones, approximately 86% appearing once. Sequencing was performed on peripheral blood. The receptor source for this set is a woman older than 75 with COVID-19, enrolled during active disease.

The chain recombines TRBV12-3 or TRBV12-4 with TRBJ1-2; tentative D call: TRBD1 (6 bases). This CDR3 is built from 13 residues. V lost 6 bases and J lost 8, with 16 bases in between. In DNA, the CDR3 is TGTGCCAGCAGATCTACAGGGTCAGAGGGCTACACCTTC. It yields the protein CASRSTGSEGYTF.

This clone was observed a single time. This chain connects TRBV9 to TRBJ1-1, with D possibly being TRBD1 (5 bases). V was clipped by 5 bases and J by 0 bases, with 14 bases between them. CDR1 and CDR2 (germline): SGDLS, YYNGEE. The CDR3 consists of 15 residues. The CDR3 sequence is CASSRQPRVNTEAFF. The CDR3 coding sequence is TGTGCCAGCAGTCGCCAACCCAGGGTGAACACTGAAGCTTTCTTT.

This rearrangement joins TRBV6-5 to TRBJ1-2, with 7 bases fitting TRBD1. Germline V lookup: CDR1 MNHEY, CDR2 SVGAGI. The V segment lost 6 bases and the J segment 5 bases; nucleotides outside the gene matches: 3. The CDR3 covers 12 residues. The CDR3 coding sequence is TGTGCCAGCAGCCAGGACAGGTATGGCTACACCTTC. Translation: CASSQDRYGYTF.

The rearrangement joins TRBV29-1 to TRBJ1-6; 7 bases line up with TRBD1. Trimming removed 5 bases from V and 8 bases from J; junction bases left unmatched: 6. Germline V gene data show CDR1 as SQVTM and CDR2 as ANQGSEA. The length of the CDR3 is 13 residues. CDR3 DNA sequence: TGCAGCGTTCTACAGGGGAGTGATTCACCCCTCCACTTT. Amino acids: CSVLQGSDSPLHF.

V usage is TRBV28 and J usage is TRBJ2-7; perhaps TRBD2 as D (5 bases). The CDR3 extends over 13 amino acids. The germline V and J ends were trimmed by 3 bases and 7 bases, with 13 bases remaining between them. Germline values: CDR1 MDHEN, CDR2 SYDVKM. CDR3 coding DNA: TGTGCCAGCAGTTTCCCACCCCGGGGTGAGCAGTACTTC. This gives the protein CASSFPPRGEQYF.

This chain joins TRBV5-4 and TRBJ2-5; no firm D call. Per germline, CDR1 SGHNT and CDR2 YYREEE (reference sequence). This CDR3 contains 12 residues. The V and J ends lost 1 base and 3 bases respectively, with 4 bases between them. CDR3 loop: CASSLTEETQYF. Written as DNA, the CDR3 is TGTGCCAGCAGCTTGACAGAAGAGACCCAGTACTTC.

This CDR3 reads CASSVIAGVGEAFF. CDR3 nucleotide sequence: TGTGCCAGCAGCGTAATAGCCGGAGTGGGTGAAGCTTTCTTT. This chain links TRBV9 with TRBJ1-1; D remains ambiguous. This CDR3 has 14 amino acids. The ends were cut back, 1 base at V and 7 bases at J, with 14 bases in the middle. CDR1 SGDLS and CDR2 YYNGEE come from the germline V gene.

Only one count was recorded for this clone. This chain uses TRBV5-6 with TRBJ1-1; a weak D match, TRBD1 (5 bases). The CDR3 is 16 amino acids. Trimming removed 4 bases at V and 2 bases at J, with 18 bases between. Germline lookup yields CDR1 SGHDT and CDR2 YYEEEE. DNA of the CDR3: TGTGCCAGCAGCCGAGGACCGACAGCTGGCAACACTGAAGCTTTCTTT. Amino acid sequence: CASSRGPTAGNTEAFF.

The genes are TRBV7-2 and TRBJ2-6; 8 nucleotides agree with TRBD1. This CDR3 spans 17 amino acids. J was trimmed by 4 bases and V by 5 bases; bases with no gene match: 10. Per the germline V gene, CDR1 is SGHTA and CDR2 is FQGNSA. For the CDR3, the DNA is TGTGCCAGCAGCGCCAGACAGGGGTGGTCCGGGGCCAACGTCCTGACTTTC. Translating it yields CASSARQGWSGANVLTF.

This clone has just one count. V gene TRBV7-8 combines with J gene TRBJ2-7; D is uncertain. The CDR3 consists of 15 residues. V was cut by 2 bases and J by 2 bases, with 13 bases left in between. The germline CDR1 and CDR2 sequences are SGHVS and FQNEAQ. The CDR3 coding sequence is TGTGCCAGCAGCTTAACCTACGAGGCCACCTACGAGCAGTACTTC. Translating gives CASSLTYEATYEQYF.

The CDR3 DNA reads TGTGCCAGCAGCTTTTTCCGGGAAGGGGAGCTGTTTTTT. This encodes CASSFFREGELFF. V usage is TRBV7-2 and J usage is TRBJ2-2, with D possibly matching TRBD2 (5 bases). The germline V gene encodes CDR1 SGHTA and CDR2 FQGNSA. V shed 3 bases and J shed 8 bases, with 10 bases lying between them. This CDR3 has 13 amino acids.

The chain couples TRBV29-1 to TRBJ1-5; 9 bases fit TRBD1. This CDR3 has 14 amino acids. V dropped 5 bases and J dropped 7; count of bases not matched to a gene: 9. Germline V gives CDR1 SQVTM, CDR2 ANQGSEA. In DNA, the CDR3 is TGCAGCGTTAATGGACAGGGGAATGGCCAGCCCCAGCATTTT. Translation: CSVNGQGNGQPQHF.

The genes are TRBV3-1 (or the pseudogene TRBV3-2) and TRBJ2-1, with 8 bases aligning to TRBD1. The germline gives CDR1 LGHDT, CDR2 YNNKEL (reference sequence). This CDR3 is 16 amino acids long. V lost 4 bases to trimming and J lost 3 bases; unmatched junction nucleotides: 8. In nucleotides, the CDR3 is TGTGCCAGCAGCCTCAGGGGGCGAGCCGACTACAATGAGCAGTTCTTC. Translating gives CASSLRGRADYNEQFF.

This clone is a singleton in its sample. This chain connects TRBV19 to TRBJ1-5; D remains unclear. The CDR3 extends over 15 amino acids. Trimming took 4 bases from V and 1 from J, leaving 11 bases between them. CDR1 LNHDA and CDR2 SQIVND come from the germline V gene (reference sequence). Written as DNA, the CDR3 is TGTGCCAGTAGTACAGAGGGCGGGAGCAATCAGCCCCAGCATTTT. Encoded protein: CASSTEGGSNQPQHF.

The chain recombines TRBV7-8 with TRBJ2-5, with TRBD2 as a possible D gene (5 bases). The CDR3 length is 14 residues. Trimming removed 7 bases from V and 0 bases from J, with 12 bases in between. Germline CDR1 is SGHVS and CDR2 is FQNEAQ. CDR3 loop: CASTSTGNQETQYF. Written as DNA, the CDR3 is TGTGCCAGCACCAGCACGGGAAACCAAGAGACCCAGTACTTC. Complete variable domain (other parts from reference TRBV7-8 and TRBJ2-5): GAGVSQSPRYKVAKRGQDVALRCDPISGHVSLFWYQQALGQGPEFLTYFQNEAQLDKSGLPSDRFFAERPEGSVSTLKIQRTQQEDSAVYLCASTSTGNQETQYFGPGTRLLVL.

The chain couples TRBV6-5 to TRBJ1-6; 7 nucleotides align to TRBD1. The ends lost 7 bases at V and 9 bases at J; junction bases unmatched: 3. Germline CDR1 is MNHEY and CDR2 is SVGAGI. The CDR3 is 12 residues long. This CDR3 is CASTRQGSPLHF. The DNA of the CDR3 is TGTGCCAGCACCAGACAGGGTTCACCCCTCCACTTT.